The rows below give T cell receptor beta chains drawn from one sample of a study of tumor-infiltrating lymphocytes in glioblastoma multiforme. TCRdb re-analysed the multiplex PCR reads in MiXCR, keeping a single row per CDR3 protein. Among more than 10,000 distinct CDR3 sequences listed, 60% to 65% were seen once. The sequencing input was brain tumor tissue. The receptors stem from a male donor with glioblastoma. The CDR3 runs from the conserved cysteine through the conserved F or W. Each record gives: D gene, J gene, clone size, V gene, CDR3 length, CDR3 DNA, CDR3 protein. The D gene is left open where the match is weak. The size of a clone is reported for some rows only, either as once, few or many, or as a class for expanded clones.

d_gene: .; j_gene: TRBJ2-1; abundance: .; v_gene: TRBV11-3; len: 13; CDR3nt: TGTGCCAGCAGCTCGAGGGGGGAGGATGAGCCGTTCTTT; CDR3aa: CASSSRGEDEPFF
d_gene: .; j_gene: TRBJ2-1; abundance: medium-sized; v_gene: TRBV6-5; len: 11; CDR3nt: TGTGCCAGCAGTACAGGACGTGAGCAGTTCTTC; CDR3aa: CASSTGREQFF
d_gene: .; j_gene: TRBJ1-1; abundance: .; v_gene: TRBV6-5; len: 13; CDR3nt: TGTACCAGCAGATACTCGCCGGAAACTGAAGCTTTCTTT; CDR3aa: CTSRYSPETEAFF
d_gene: .; j_gene: TRBJ2-5; abundance: few; v_gene: TRBV29-1; len: 14; CDR3nt: TGCAGCGTTGAATCGACTGGCATAGGGGAGATCCAGTACTTC; CDR3aa: CSVESTGIGEIQYF
d_gene: .; j_gene: TRBJ2-4; abundance: .; v_gene: TRBV10-3; len: 15; CDR3nt: TGTGCCATCATTCCTTCCGGGTGGGCCAAAAACATTCAGTACTTC; CDR3aa: CAIIPSGWAKNIQYF
d_gene: .; j_gene: TRBJ2-7; abundance: .; v_gene: TRBV20-1; len: 13; CDR3nt: TGCAGTGCTAGAGTGGGGTGGCTCTACGAGCAGTACTTC; CDR3aa: CSARVGWLYEQYF
d_gene: .; j_gene: TRBJ1-2; abundance: .; v_gene: TRBV29-1; len: 13; CDR3nt: TGCAGCGTTTCGGGGCAAGGGGACTATGGCTACACCTTC; CDR3aa: CSVSGQGDYGYTF
d_gene: .; j_gene: TRBJ1-3; abundance: .; v_gene: TRBV6-2/TRBV6-3; len: 16; CDR3nt: TGTGCCAGCAGGGTTCGGGGACTCCAGGCCGGAAACACCATATATTTT; CDR3aa: CASRVRGLQAGNTIYF
d_gene: .; j_gene: TRBJ2-5; abundance: .; v_gene: TRBV20-1; len: 14; CDR3nt: TGCAGTGCTAGAGATGCTAGCTCCTTAGAGTCCCAGTACTTC; CDR3aa: CSARDASSLESQYF
d_gene: .; j_gene: TRBJ1-2; abundance: .; v_gene: TRBV6-6; len: 14; CDR3nt: TGTGCCAGCAGTTACGAAGGGTGGGACTATGGCTACACCTTC; CDR3aa: CASSYEGWDYGYTF
d_gene: .; j_gene: TRBJ1-2; abundance: .; v_gene: TRBV11-2; len: 13; CDR3nt: TGTGCCAGCAGCTTAGATTTGGACAAGACCAAAACCTTC; CDR3aa: CASSLDLDKTKTF
d_gene: TRBD1; j_gene: TRBJ2-2; abundance: few; v_gene: TRBV7-9; len: 16; CDR3nt: TGTGCCAGCAGACCCTCCGGGACAGGGGAGACCGGGGAGCTGTTTTTT; CDR3aa: CASRPSGTGETGELFF
d_gene: .; j_gene: TRBJ2-1; abundance: .; v_gene: TRBV6-5; len: 15; CDR3nt: TGTGCCAGCAGTTTTGGGACATGCTCCTACAATGAGCAGTTCTTC; CDR3aa: CASSFGTCSYNEQFF
d_gene: .; j_gene: TRBJ2-1; abundance: few; v_gene: TRBV11-2; len: 15; CDR3nt: TGTGCCAGCAGCTTTAGTCGTACAGGATCCAATGAGCAGTTCTTC; CDR3aa: CASSFSRTGSNEQFF
d_gene: .; j_gene: TRBJ2-3; abundance: .; v_gene: TRBV5-6; len: 13; CDR3nt: TGTGCCAGCAGCTTGGCGGGGCAACGTACGCAGTATTTT; CDR3aa: CASSLAGQRTQYF
d_gene: .; j_gene: TRBJ1-4; abundance: .; v_gene: TRBV4-3; len: 15; CDR3nt: TGCGCCAGCAGCCAATCCTCGGCATTGGGGGAAAAACTGTTTTTT; CDR3aa: CASSQSSALGEKLFF
d_gene: .; j_gene: TRBJ2-7; abundance: .; v_gene: TRBV11-2; len: 15; CDR3nt: TGTGCCAGCAGCTTAGTAGACTTGAGCTCCTACGAGCAGTACTTC; CDR3aa: CASSLVDLSSYEQYF
d_gene: TRBD2; j_gene: TRBJ2-3; abundance: medium-sized; v_gene: TRBV5-4; len: 15; CDR3nt: TGTGCCAGCAGCGCGGGACTAGCCAACACAGATACGCAGTATTTT; CDR3aa: CASSAGLANTDTQYF
d_gene: TRBD1; j_gene: TRBJ1-3; abundance: .; v_gene: TRBV4-1; len: 17; CDR3nt: TGCGCCAGCAGCCAAGTTGTTGAGACAGGGGTTGGAAACACCATATATTTT; CDR3aa: CASSQVVETGVGNTIYF
d_gene: .; j_gene: TRBJ1-2; abundance: .; v_gene: TRBV5-4; len: 17; CDR3nt: TGTGTCAGCAGCTTGGATTCAGGGAGAGCCCTAACTATGGGCCATACCTTC; CDR3aa: CVSSLDSGRALTMGHTF
d_gene: .; j_gene: TRBJ1-5; abundance: .; v_gene: TRBV12-3/TRBV12-4; len: 12; CDR3nt: TGTACCAGCAGCATGACAGAGCAGTCCCAGCATTTT; CDR3aa: CTSSMTEQSQHF
d_gene: TRBD1; j_gene: TRBJ1-2; abundance: .; v_gene: TRBV6-5; len: 14; CDR3nt: TGTGCCAGCCAGCCTTCACAGGGGGCGCGTGGCTACACCTTC; CDR3aa: CASQPSQGARGYTF
d_gene: TRBD1; j_gene: TRBJ1-2; abundance: .; v_gene: TRBV6-1; len: 15; CDR3nt: TGTGCCAGCAATGAAGCCGCAGGGGGCAGCTATGGCCACACCTTC; CDR3aa: CASNEAAGGSYGHTF
d_gene: .; j_gene: TRBJ2-7; abundance: medium-sized; v_gene: TRBV6-2/TRBV6-3; len: 13; CDR3nt: TGTGCCAGCAGTTTAGAGACCTTCTACGAGCAGTACTTC; CDR3aa: CASSLETFYEQYF
d_gene: .; j_gene: TRBJ2-5; abundance: .; v_gene: TRBV20-1; len: 15; CDR3nt: TGCAGTACAACTATGTGGACGACCCACCAAGAGACCCAGTACTTC; CDR3aa: CSTTMWTTHQETQYF
d_gene: .; j_gene: TRBJ2-7; abundance: medium-sized; v_gene: TRBV6-5; len: 15; CDR3nt: TGTGCCAGCAGTTACTTCTCGGCAAGCCAGTACGAGCAGTACTTC; CDR3aa: CASSYFSASQYEQYF
d_gene: .; j_gene: TRBJ2-2; abundance: few; v_gene: TRBV11-2; len: 20; CDR3nt: TGTGCCGGCACCCCCTCATTCGGCCAAGGGCAAGCGGTAAACACCGGGGAGCTATTTTTT; CDR3aa: CAGTPSFGQGQAVNTGELFF
d_gene: .; j_gene: TRBJ1-5; abundance: .; v_gene: TRBV20-1; len: 15; CDR3nt: TGCAGTGCTACGAAAAAAGGAACCAGGGGCTCACCCCCAGCATTT; CDR3aa: CSATKKGTRGSPPAF
d_gene: .; j_gene: TRBJ2-7; abundance: .; v_gene: TRBV29-1; len: 12; CDR3nt: TGCGGCGCCCTAGGGACAAAGTATGAGCAGTACTTC; CDR3aa: CGALGTKYEQYF
d_gene: .; j_gene: TRBJ2-1; abundance: .; v_gene: TRBV6-1; len: 12; CDR3nt: TGTGCCAGCAGCAGTGACCTGGGTGAGCAGTTCTTC; CDR3aa: CASSSDLGEQFF
d_gene: .; j_gene: TRBJ2-7; abundance: .; v_gene: TRBV11-2; len: 13; CDR3nt: TGTGCCAGCAGCTTTGGGACGACCTACGAGCAGTACTTT; CDR3aa: CASSFGTTYEQYF
d_gene: .; j_gene: TRBJ2-7; abundance: .; v_gene: TRBV11-3; len: 12; CDR3nt: TGTGCCAGCAGCTACCGGTACTACGAGCAGTACTTC; CDR3aa: CASSYRYYEQYF
d_gene: TRBD1; j_gene: TRBJ1-6; abundance: .; v_gene: TRBV6-5; len: 13; CDR3nt: TGTGCCATCAGTTACGAAGGGGGCGGACCCCTCCACTTT; CDR3aa: CAISYEGGGPLHF
d_gene: .; j_gene: TRBJ1-3; abundance: .; v_gene: TRBV29-1; len: 13; CDR3nt: TGCAGCGTTGAAATCGGGCAGCGAAACACGGTATATTTT; CDR3aa: CSVEIGQRNTVYF
d_gene: .; j_gene: TRBJ1-5; abundance: many; v_gene: TRBV20-1; len: 13; CDR3nt: TGCAGTGCTAGACACGAGGGGGGTCGGCCCCAGCATTTT; CDR3aa: CSARHEGGRPQHF
d_gene: .; j_gene: TRBJ2-5; abundance: .; v_gene: TRBV29-1; len: 19; CDR3nt: TGCAGCGTTCGCCCCCGGGGCAGGGGAGGCGGGAGTGGCCAAGAGACCCAGTACTTC; CDR3aa: CSVRPRGRGGGSGQETQYF
d_gene: .; j_gene: TRBJ2-7; abundance: few; v_gene: TRBV29-1; len: 11; CDR3nt: TGCAGCGTTGAATACTACTGCGAGCAGTACTTC; CDR3aa: CSVEYYCEQYF
d_gene: .; j_gene: TRBJ1-1; abundance: .; v_gene: TRBV10-1; len: 13; CDR3nt: TGCGTCAGCACCTTAGACAGGAACACTGAAGCTTTCTTT; CDR3aa: CVSTLDRNTEAFF
d_gene: .; j_gene: TRBJ1-6; abundance: .; v_gene: TRBV4-2; len: 15; CDR3nt: TGTGCCAGCAGCCAAGACAGCTCCTATAATCCACCCCCCCACTGG; CDR3aa: CASSQDSSYNPPPHW
d_gene: TRBD1; j_gene: TRBJ2-3; abundance: .; v_gene: TRBV7-3; len: 14; CDR3nt: TGTGCCAGCAGCCCCGGGACAGAGGTAGATATGCAGTATTTT; CDR3aa: CASSPGTEVDMQYF
d_gene: .; j_gene: TRBJ2-2; abundance: many; v_gene: TRBV24-1; len: 14; CDR3nt: TGTGCCACCAGTGCCGACTTCTACACCGGGGAGCTGTTTTTT; CDR3aa: CATSADFYTGELFF
d_gene: TRBD1; j_gene: TRBJ2-3; abundance: few; v_gene: TRBV11-1; len: 15; CDR3nt: TGTGCCAGCTTTTTCGGACAGGTAGACACAGATACGCAGTATTTT; CDR3aa: CASFFGQVDTDTQYF
d_gene: .; j_gene: TRBJ2-3; abundance: .; v_gene: TRBV20-1; len: 13; CDR3nt: TGCAGTGCTAGAGAGCGGGGCTCAGATACGCGGTATTTT; CDR3aa: CSARERGSDTRYF
d_gene: .; j_gene: TRBJ2-7; abundance: .; v_gene: TRBV5-1; len: 14; CDR3nt: TGCGCCAGCAGCGTCGGGACAAGGGCCTGCGAGCAATACTTC; CDR3aa: CASSVGTRACEQYF
d_gene: .; j_gene: TRBJ1-2; abundance: .; v_gene: TRBV6-2/TRBV6-3; len: 16; CDR3nt: TGTGCCAGTTGGGAGCCGGACGGTCGGATGAATCGTGGCTACACCTTC; CDR3aa: CASWEPDGRMNRGYTF
d_gene: TRBD2; j_gene: TRBJ2-7; abundance: medium-sized; v_gene: TRBV5-1; len: 15; CDR3nt: TGCGCCAGCAGCTTCTCGGGCCTAGCGGGAGATGAGCAGTACTTC; CDR3aa: CASSFSGLAGDEQYF
d_gene: .; j_gene: TRBJ2-7; abundance: .; v_gene: TRBV11-2; len: 14; CDR3nt: TGTGCCAGCAGCTTCCGGACTGGCTCCTACGAGCAGTACTTC; CDR3aa: CASSFRTGSYEQYF
d_gene: .; j_gene: TRBJ2-7; abundance: .; v_gene: TRBV20-1; len: 14; CDR3nt: TGCAGTGCTAGCTCCCGCGGGGAACCCTACGAGCAGTACTTC; CDR3aa: CSASSRGEPYEQYF
d_gene: TRBD2; j_gene: TRBJ2-1; abundance: few; v_gene: TRBV7-8; len: 14; CDR3nt: TGTGCCAGCAGTTTAGTACGACTAGCGGGTGAGCAGTTATTC; CDR3aa: CASSLVRLAGEQLF